Below, 7 T cell receptor beta chains from the same sample are listed, as sequenced in a study of cytotoxic CD8 clonotypes in ibrutinib-treated CLL. Profiled with immunoSEQ multiplex PCR; TCRdb holds only in-frame clones, not every one. The profile shows some 160,000 clones, about 80% of them singletons. The sample consisted of PBMCs, taken after 12 months of ibrutinib treatment. The receptors were gathered from a human donor with chronic lymphocytic leukemia.

The chain employs TRBV2 and TRBJ2-2; 12 bases line up with TRBD2. With 6 bases clipped from V and 4 bases from J, the junction kept 3 bases outside the gene matches. The CDR3 totals 15 residues. Germline V lookup: CDR1 SNHLY, CDR2 FYNNEI. This CDR3 reads CASRTSGRGTGELFF. The CDR3 coding sequence is TGTGCCAGCAGGACTAGCGGGAGAGGCACCGGGGAGCTGTTTTTT.

The chain carries TRBV7-2 and TRBJ2-5; tentatively, D is TRBD2 (7 bases). V shed 1 base and J shed 9 bases, with 21 bases lying between them. CDR1 and CDR2 from the germline V gene are SGHTA and FQGNSA. This CDR3 region has 16 residues. CDR3 protein: CASSLGGRLQGVAQYF. CDR3 nucleotide sequence: TGTGCCAGCAGCTTAGGCGGGAGACTACAGGGAGTGGCCCAGTACTTC.

The genes are TRBV7-9 and TRBJ1-3; D is uncertain. The CDR3 sequence is 12 residues long. Trimming removed 5 bases from V and 4 bases from J, with 6 bases in between. The germline V gene has CDR1 SEHNR and CDR2 FQNEAQ (reference sequence). CDR3: CASSTEGNTIYF. The DNA for the CDR3 is TGTGCCAGCAGCACAGAAGGAAACACCATATATTTT.

The sample holds a few counts of this clone. CDR3 protein: CATRQSYEQYF. CDR3 nucleotide sequence: TGTGCCACCCGGCAGTCCTACGAGCAGTACTTC. The chain combines TRBV10-3 with TRBJ2-7; D is unclear. This CDR3 region has 11 residues. V was trimmed by 10 bases and J by 1 base, leaving 8 bases between them. Germline assignment: CDR1 ENHRY and CDR2 SYGVKD.

V is TRBV7-6 and J is TRBJ2-1; 12 nucleotides line up with TRBD2. This CDR3 has 19 residues. Losses at the gene ends were 1 base for V and 0 bases for J; bases not matched to a gene: 7. In germline, CDR1 is SGHVS, CDR2 FNYEAQ. CDR3 protein: CASSLDGTSGPSSYNEQFF. The DNA of the CDR3 is TGTGCCAGCAGCTTAGACGGGACTAGCGGGCCGAGCTCCTACAATGAGCAGTTCTTC.

This clone appeared once. J is TRBJ2-3 and V is TRBV9; D is uncertain. The CDR3 is made up of 12 amino acids. Germline CDR1 and CDR2: SGDLS and YYNGEE. Trimming took off 7 bases at V and 0 bases at J, with 6 bases between the two ends. The CDR3, as DNA: TGTGCCAGCGACGAGAGCACAGATACGCAGTATTTT. Protein sequence: CASDESTDTQYF. The full variable domain, its missing parts supplied by reference TRBV9 and TRBJ2-3, is DSGVTQTPKHLITATGQRVTLRCSPRSGDLSVYWYQQSLDQGLQFLIQYYNGEERAKGNILERFSAQQFPDLHSELNLSSLELGDSALYFCASDESTDTQYFGPGTRLTVL.

This clone occurred once. The J gene is TRBJ2-3, the V gene TRBV19; 14 positions agree with TRBD2. The CDR3 extends over 17 amino acids. The V gene's germline CDR1 is LNHDA and CDR2 SQIVND (reference sequence). V gave up 7 bases and J gave up 5 bases; unmatched junction bases: 11. Here the CDR3 reads CASKNLGLAGGGDTQYF. Here the CDR3 DNA reads TGTGCCAGTAAGAACCTCGGACTAGCGGGAGGTGGAGATACGCAGTATTTT.